This T cell receptor (beta chain) is from a study of Ad26.COV2.S vaccination and SARS-CoV-2 variants. Study summary: Dosing was one shot or two shots 56 days apart.

Indicated treatment: about 20 received Ad26.COV2.S at low or high dose, single or two shots; 5 received placebo; per-sample allocation not given. Sample collection was performed on day 63 after the first vaccine or placebo injection. The protocol was immunoSEQ multiplex PCR, while the TCRdb copy is restricted to in-frame clones and leaves out a portion. The sample contains a few hundred thousand clones, about nine tenths of which appear only once. The V and J ends lost 7 bases and 3 bases respectively, with 12 bases between them. The CDR3 covers 13 residues. The specimen was peripheral blood, collected in a trial of Ad26.COV2.S vaccine versus placebo. This TCR was sampled from a person aged 18 to 65 who received the Ad26.COV2.S COVID-19 vaccine or a placebo. This rearrangement joins TRBV12-3 or TRBV12-4 to TRBJ2-5; D is undetermined. CDR3 nucleotides: TGTGCCAGCATCCTAAGTGGGAAAGAGACCCAGTACTTC. Translated, it gives CASILSGKETQYF.